This T cell receptor (beta chain) was captured in a study of T cell clones after liver transplantation. Study background: Post-transplant blood was tracked for graft-donor-reactive T cell clones identified in a pre-transplant mixed lymphocyte reaction. Pre-transplant mixed lymphocyte reactions yielded third-party-reactive TCRbeta sequences as comparators for graft-donor-reactive sequences.

Sorting of unstimulated PBMCs yielded separate CD3+CD4+ and CD3+CD8+ fractions. Repertoires were generated with immunoSEQ multiplex PCR, while TCRdb's copy carries only in-frame clones and drops some. Of around 19,000 clones detected, 80% to 90% appear once; the ten largest clones hold roughly 13%. The specimen comprised CD8+ T cells from blood, sampled before liver transplant. The receptor's source is a human donor who received a liver transplant.

The DNA of the CDR3 is TGTGCCAGCAGTTTAGATAATCAGCCCCAGCATTTT. Translating it yields CASSLDNQPQHF. The chain links TRBV28 to TRBJ1-5; D remains ambiguous. V was pared by 2 bases and J by 4 bases, with 3 bases between. Per the germline V gene, CDR1 is MDHEN and CDR2 is SYDVKM. This CDR3 is built from 12 residues.